The sequence of this T cell receptor (beta chain) was determined in a study of T cell repertoires in cytomegalovirus infection. About the research overall: Well-studied HLA-B-restricted CMV epitopes were used in the study alongside recently identified HLA-C-restricted ones. Public signatures in TCR beta pointed to CMV infection and matching HLA type. Study-wide results and limits: It was HLA-C-restricted CMV-specific TCR beta clonotypes that dominated the response ex vivo.

Each CDR3 protein gets one entry after TCRdb re-called the reads with MiXCR. The data show about 63,000 distinct CDR3 sequences, around 20% seen once. Only a few counts were recorded for this clonotype. Antigen specificity is unknown. Germline lookup yields CDR1 LNHDA and CDR2 SQIVND (reference sequence). The CDR3 spans 12 residues. The V and J ends lost 4 bases and 0 bases respectively, with 1 base between them. The clonotype was recovered from a human donor in good health (CMV status not recorded). Some clones in this sample may be carry-over from other donors' samples. Source: CD8+ T cells from cultured PBMCs, taken from culture after CMV antigen stimulation. The chain is built from TRBV19 and TRBJ1-5, with D unresolved. DNA of the CDR3: TGTGCCAGTAGTAATAGCAATCAGCCCCAGCATTTT. This translates into CASSNSNQPQHF. The whole variable domain, remainder taken from reference TRBV19 and TRBJ1-5, is DGGITQSPKYLFRKEGQNVTLSCEQNLNHDAMYWYRQDPGQGLRLIYYSQIVNDFQKGDIAEGYSVSREKKESFPLTVTSAQKNPTAFYLCASSNSNQPQHFGDGTRLSIL.